This T cell receptor (beta chain) is drawn from a study of graft-versus-host responses after intestinal transplantation. In the study overall: Among the recipients, all got anti-thymocyte globulin induction and then tacrolimus and steroids for 3 to 4 years. Study-level points and caveats: Peak circulating GvH clone levels tracked with early post-transplant HvG declines. GvH clones turned up in recipient marrow; some had shown up first in ileum or blood. Allografts of one patient group, those with graft-donor T cell macrochimerism, had high graft-versus-host to host-versus-graft clonal ratios.

CDR1 SGHKS and CDR2 YYEKEE come from the germline V gene (reference sequence). Deletions cut 4 bases from V and 2 bases from J, with 10 bases between. This CDR3 is 13 amino acids long. This clone is a singleton in its sample. No antigen is known for it. Here immunoSEQ multiplex PCR was the method, and the copy in TCRdb shows in-frame clones only, minus some. The data contain approximately 63,000 clones, approximately 94% of them singletons. The sequencing here drew on unstimulated CD4+ T cells sorted from spleen or lymph node cells, taken before transplant. The TCR sequence derives from a human donor who was the organ donor for an intestinal transplant. The chain links TRBV5-5 to TRBJ2-7, with D possibly matching TRBD1 (5 bases). Here the CDR3 reads CASSPTATYEQYF. The CDR3 DNA sequence: TGTGCCAGCAGCCCGACAGCCACCTACGAGCAGTACTTC.